Listed below are T cell receptor beta chains from one sample, sequenced in a study of CD8+ T cells in alopecia areata. Sequencing used immunoSEQ multiplex PCR; TCRdb keeps in-frame clones, though not all of them. The profile shows roughly 210,000 clones, approximately 47% of them singletons. This specimen was CD4+ T cells sorted from blood, taken around week 37, from a patient treated with tofacitinib. These receptors were collected from a human donor with alopecia areata. The CDR3 runs from the conserved cysteine through the conserved F or W. A D gene is named only where the DNA matches it firmly. Clone sizes are given selectively: once, few, many, or a class where the clone is expanded.

clone size	D gene	V gene	J gene	CDR3 DNA	CDR3 protein
-	-	TRBV5-1	TRBJ2-1	TGCGCCAGCAGCATGGACGCAGGGTCCTACAATGAGCAGTTCTTC	CASSMDAGSYNEQFF
few	-	TRBV20-1	TRBJ2-5	TGCAGTGCTAGAGTGTTGGAGACCCAGTACTTC	CSARVLETQYF
-	TRBD2	TRBV6-5	TRBJ2-5	TGTGCCAGCACGGGACTAGCGGGACAGACCCAGTACTTC	CASTGLAGQTQYF
-	-	TRBV6-6	TRBJ2-1	TGTGCCAGCAGTCATCAAGGACTACCGAAAGACAATGAGCAGTTCTTC	CASSHQGLPKDNEQFF
-	-	TRBV2	TRBJ1-5	TGTGCCAGCAGTTCCACCGGGCCCCCCAATCAGCCCCAGCATTTT	CASSSTGPPNQPQHF
-	TRBD2	TRBV9	TRBJ2-1	TGTGCCAGCAGCGTAGCTTTGGCGGGAGGTTCCTACAATGAGCAGTTCTTC	CASSVALAGGSYNEQFF
few	-	TRBV15	TRBJ1-3	TGTGCCACCAGCAGAGCTAACTGGCACCCTGGAAACACCATATATTTT	CATSRANWHPGNTIYF
-	-	TRBV4-2	TRBJ1-2	TGTGCCAGCAGCCAAGATAGGCCAGAGAGGGGCTACACCTTC	CASSQDRPERGYTF
-	TRBD2	TRBV5-1	TRBJ2-1	TGCGCCAGCAGTATGACTAGCGGGACGGGTAATGAGCAGTTCTTC	CASSMTSGTGNEQFF
-	-	TRBV6-1	TRBJ1-5	TGTGCCAGCAGTGATTTGCGGGGGCAGAGCAATCAGCCCCAGCATTTT	CASSDLRGQSNQPQHF
once	-	TRBV7-9	TRBJ2-7	TGTGCCAGCAGCCCCGGTAGGACCCAACTAAGCGACGAGCAGTACTTC	CASSPGRTQLSDEQYF
few	-	TRBV29-1	TRBJ2-7	TGCAGCGTCCGGGGGGGGACAGGGCCCTCCCAGCAGTACTTC	CSVRGGTGPSQQYF
-	-	TRBV5-4	TRBJ2-3	TGTGCCAGCAGCTTACCTACTAGCACAGATACGCAGTATTTT	CASSLPTSTDTQYF
few	TRBD2	TRBV7-3	TRBJ2-3	TGTGCCAGCAGCTTAACGGGGTCTAGCGGGAGTCGAGATACGCAGTATTTT	CASSLTGSSGSRDTQYF
many	-	TRBV28	TRBJ1-2	TGTGCCAGCACTCTATCCCCCAGGGGAAACTATGGCTACACCTTC	CASTLSPRGNYGYTF
-	-	TRBV7-9	TRBJ1-2	TGTGCCAGCAGCTATCAGGGACCTGAGACCGGCTACACCTTC	CASSYQGPETGYTF
-	-	TRBV7-2	TRBJ1-5	TGTGCCAGCAGCTCGAAAGGGTCCAATCAGCCCCAGCATTTT	CASSSKGSNQPQHF
few	TRBD1	TRBV29-1	TRBJ1-3	TGCAGCGCCGGACAGGGGGGAAACACCATATATTTT	CSAGQGGNTIYF
once	TRBD2	TRBV4-1	TRBJ2-3	TGCGCCAGCAGCCAAGTCCATAGCGGGAGCCGACTAGATACGCAGTATTTT	CASSQVHSGSRLDTQYF
-	-	TRBV14	TRBJ2-7	TGTGCCAGCAGCCAAGGACAGGCTCTCTCCTACGAGCAGTACTTC	CASSQGQALSYEQYF
few	-	TRBV29-1	TRBJ2-1	TGCAGCGTTGTATCTATGGCTAGATCCTACAATGAGCAGTTCTTC	CSVVSMARSYNEQFF
-	-	TRBV20-1	TRBJ2-4	TGCAGTGCCCAGGGGGGGGACATTCAGTACTTC	CSAQGGDIQYF
few	TRBD2	TRBV13	TRBJ2-7	TGTGCCAGCAGCAATCGACCGGGACTAGCGGGATACGAGCAGTACTTC	CASSNRPGLAGYEQYF
few	TRBD1	TRBV25-1	TRBJ1-2	TGTGCCAGCGGACAGGGGGACTATGGCTACACCTTC	CASGQGDYGYTF
-	-	TRBV15	TRBJ1-3	TGTGCCACCAGCAGCCAGAAAGACGGAAACACCATATATTTT	CATSSQKDGNTIYF
few	TRBD2	TRBV28	TRBJ2-7	TGTGCCAGCAGCTTCTCTAGCGGGAGTGGGAATTACGAGCAGTACTTC	CASSFSSGSGNYEQYF
-	TRBD2	TRBV5-4	TRBJ2-7	TGTGCCAGCAGCGTCGGTAGCGGGAGGGCCTCCTACGAGCAGTACTTC	CASSVGSGRASYEQYF
few	-	TRBV23-1	TRBJ1-4	TGCGCCAGCAGTCAATCGGACGCCGGGCGCGAAAAACTGTTTTTT	CASSQSDAGREKLFF